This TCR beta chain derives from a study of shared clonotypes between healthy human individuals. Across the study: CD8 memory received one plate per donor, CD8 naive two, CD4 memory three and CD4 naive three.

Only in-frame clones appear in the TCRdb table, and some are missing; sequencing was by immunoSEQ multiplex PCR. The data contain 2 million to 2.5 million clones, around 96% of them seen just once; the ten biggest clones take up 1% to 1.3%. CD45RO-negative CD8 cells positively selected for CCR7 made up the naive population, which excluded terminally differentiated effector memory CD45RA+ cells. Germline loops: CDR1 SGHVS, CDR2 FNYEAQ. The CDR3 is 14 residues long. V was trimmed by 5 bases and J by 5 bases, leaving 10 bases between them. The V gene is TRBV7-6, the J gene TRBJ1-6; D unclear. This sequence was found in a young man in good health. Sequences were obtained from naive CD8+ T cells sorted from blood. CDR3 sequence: CASSPERDNSPLHF. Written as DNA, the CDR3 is TGTGCCAGCAGCCCCGAAAGGGATAATTCACCCCTCCACTTT.